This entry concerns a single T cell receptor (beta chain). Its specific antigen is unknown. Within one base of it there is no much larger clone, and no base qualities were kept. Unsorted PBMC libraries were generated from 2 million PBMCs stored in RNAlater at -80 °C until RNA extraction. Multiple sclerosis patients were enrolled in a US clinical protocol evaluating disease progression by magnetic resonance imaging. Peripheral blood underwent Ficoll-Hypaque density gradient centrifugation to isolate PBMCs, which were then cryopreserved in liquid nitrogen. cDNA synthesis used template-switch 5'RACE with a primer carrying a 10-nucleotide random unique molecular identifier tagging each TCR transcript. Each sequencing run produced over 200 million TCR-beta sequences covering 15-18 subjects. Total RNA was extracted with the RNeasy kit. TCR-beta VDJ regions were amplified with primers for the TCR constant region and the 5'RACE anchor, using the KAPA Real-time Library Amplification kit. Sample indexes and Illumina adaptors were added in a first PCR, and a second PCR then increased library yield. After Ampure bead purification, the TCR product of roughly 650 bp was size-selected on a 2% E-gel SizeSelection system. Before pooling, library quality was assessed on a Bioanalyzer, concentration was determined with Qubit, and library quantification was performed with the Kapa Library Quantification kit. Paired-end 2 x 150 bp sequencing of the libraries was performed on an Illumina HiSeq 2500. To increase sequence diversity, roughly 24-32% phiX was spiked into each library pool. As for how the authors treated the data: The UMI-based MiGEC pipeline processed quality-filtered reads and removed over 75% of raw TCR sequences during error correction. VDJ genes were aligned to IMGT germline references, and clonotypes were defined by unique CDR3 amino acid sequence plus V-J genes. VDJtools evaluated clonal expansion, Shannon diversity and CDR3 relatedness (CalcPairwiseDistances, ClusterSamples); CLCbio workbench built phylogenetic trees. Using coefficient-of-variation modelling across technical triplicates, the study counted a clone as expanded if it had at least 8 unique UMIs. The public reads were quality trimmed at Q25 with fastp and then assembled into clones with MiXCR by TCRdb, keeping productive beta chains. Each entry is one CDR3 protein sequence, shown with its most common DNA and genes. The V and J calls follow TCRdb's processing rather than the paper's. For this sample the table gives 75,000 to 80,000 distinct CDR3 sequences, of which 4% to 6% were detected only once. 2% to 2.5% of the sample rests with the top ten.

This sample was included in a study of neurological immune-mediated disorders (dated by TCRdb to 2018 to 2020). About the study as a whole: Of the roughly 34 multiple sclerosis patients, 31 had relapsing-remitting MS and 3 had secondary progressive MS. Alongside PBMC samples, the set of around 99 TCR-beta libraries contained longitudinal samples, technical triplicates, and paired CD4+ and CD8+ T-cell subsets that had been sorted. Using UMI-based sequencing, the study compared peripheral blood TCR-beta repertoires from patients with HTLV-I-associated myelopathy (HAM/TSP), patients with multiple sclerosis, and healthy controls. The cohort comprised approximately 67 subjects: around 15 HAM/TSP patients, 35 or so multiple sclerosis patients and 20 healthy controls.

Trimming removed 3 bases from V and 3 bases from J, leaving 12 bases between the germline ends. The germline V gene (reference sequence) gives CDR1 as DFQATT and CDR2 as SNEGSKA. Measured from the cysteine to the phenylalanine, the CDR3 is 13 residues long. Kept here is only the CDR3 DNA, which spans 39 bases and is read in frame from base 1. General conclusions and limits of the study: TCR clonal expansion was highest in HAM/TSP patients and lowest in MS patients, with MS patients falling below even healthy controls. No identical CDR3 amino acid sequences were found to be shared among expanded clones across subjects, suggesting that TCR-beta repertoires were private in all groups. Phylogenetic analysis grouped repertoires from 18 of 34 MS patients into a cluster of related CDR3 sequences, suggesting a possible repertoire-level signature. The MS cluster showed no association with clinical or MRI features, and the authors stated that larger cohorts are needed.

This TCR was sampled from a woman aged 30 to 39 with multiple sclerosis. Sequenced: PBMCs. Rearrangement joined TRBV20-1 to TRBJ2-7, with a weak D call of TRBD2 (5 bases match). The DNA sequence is TGCAGTGCTAGTTCCGGCGACTACTACGAGCAGTACTTC. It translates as CSASSGDYYEQYF.